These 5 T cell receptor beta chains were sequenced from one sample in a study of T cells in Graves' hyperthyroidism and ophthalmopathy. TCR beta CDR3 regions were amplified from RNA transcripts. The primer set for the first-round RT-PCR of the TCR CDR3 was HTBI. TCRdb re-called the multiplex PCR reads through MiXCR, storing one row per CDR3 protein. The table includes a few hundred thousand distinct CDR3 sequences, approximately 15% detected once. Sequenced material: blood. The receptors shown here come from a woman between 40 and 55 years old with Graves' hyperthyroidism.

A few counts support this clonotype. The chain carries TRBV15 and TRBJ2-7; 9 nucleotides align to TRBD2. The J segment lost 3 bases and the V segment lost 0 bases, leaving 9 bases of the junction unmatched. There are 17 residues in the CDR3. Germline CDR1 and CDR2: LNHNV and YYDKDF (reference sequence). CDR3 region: CATSRDLGLAGIYEQYF. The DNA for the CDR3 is TGTGCCACCAGCAGAGATCTCGGGCTAGCGGGGATCTACGAGCAGTACTTC.

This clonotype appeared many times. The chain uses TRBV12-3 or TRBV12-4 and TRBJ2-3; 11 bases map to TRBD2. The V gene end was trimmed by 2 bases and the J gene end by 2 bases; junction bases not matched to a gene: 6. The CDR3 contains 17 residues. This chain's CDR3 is CASSLLGLAEITDTQYF. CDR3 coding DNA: TGTGCCAGCAGTTTATTGGGACTAGCGGAAATCACAGATACGCAGTATTTT.

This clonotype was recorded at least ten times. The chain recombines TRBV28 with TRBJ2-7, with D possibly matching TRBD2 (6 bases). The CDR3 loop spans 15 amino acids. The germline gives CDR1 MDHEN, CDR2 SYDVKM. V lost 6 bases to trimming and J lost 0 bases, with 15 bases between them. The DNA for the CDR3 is TGTGCCAGCAGCCCCAGAGGAGGGCTCTCCTACGAGCAGTACTTC. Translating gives CASSPRGGLSYEQYF.

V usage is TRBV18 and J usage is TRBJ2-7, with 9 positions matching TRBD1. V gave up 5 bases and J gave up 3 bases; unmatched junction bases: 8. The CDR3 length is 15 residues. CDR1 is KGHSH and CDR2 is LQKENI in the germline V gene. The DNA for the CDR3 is TGTGCCAGCTCATACAGTCCGGGACAGGGCTACGAGCAGTACTTC. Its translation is CASSYSPGQGYEQYF.

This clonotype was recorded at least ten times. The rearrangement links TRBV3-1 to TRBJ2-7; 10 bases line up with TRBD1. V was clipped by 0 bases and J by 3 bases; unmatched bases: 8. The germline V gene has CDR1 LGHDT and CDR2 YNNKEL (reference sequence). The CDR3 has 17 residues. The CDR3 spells CASSQEPIWTGGYEQYF. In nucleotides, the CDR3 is TGTGCCAGCAGCCAAGAACCCATCTGGACAGGGGGCTACGAGCAGTACTTC.